Listed here are 24 T cell receptor beta chains from one sample, sequenced in a study of blood T cells in healthy people across ages. Primed by a sample-barcoded 5' primer and a J-beta primer mix, a second PCR proceeded for about 6 to 12 cycles. Via MiXCR, TCRdb re-called the 5' RACE reads, giving one row per CDR3 protein. The sample shows hundreds of thousands of distinct CDR3 sequences, approximately 48% of them seen only once. Source material: blood. These receptors came from a man in his sixties in good health.

This chain uses TRBV5-4 with TRBJ2-3; 10 nucleotides agree with TRBD2. Germline CDR1 SGHNT, CDR2 YYREEE (reference sequence). The CDR3 is made up of 16 amino acids. V shed 0 bases, J shed 3 bases, and the junction held 4 bases outside the gene matches. The CDR3 sequence is CASSLVSGGWTDTQYF. In DNA form, the CDR3 reads TGTGCCAGCAGCTTGGTTAGCGGGGGGTGGACAGATACGCAGTATTTT.

The sample holds many counts of this clonotype. The chain combines TRBV29-1 with TRBJ2-7; 9 positions match TRBD1. The germline V gene has CDR1 SQVTM and CDR2 ANQGSEA. The CDR3 loop spans 12 amino acids. V lost 7 bases, J lost 3 bases, and 4 bases stayed unmatched. The CDR3 sequence: CSATGGGYEQYF. The CDR3 nucleotides read TGCAGCGCCACAGGGGGCGGCTACGAGCAGTACTTC.

This clonotype was counted a few times. The chain has TRBV28 and TRBJ2-3; TRBD2 matches at 10 bases. Germline values: CDR1 MDHEN, CDR2 SYDVKM. This CDR3 has 15 amino acids. V was clipped by 5 bases and J by 3 bases; unmatched bases: 5. CDR3 in amino acids: CASSPPGLATDTQYF. For the CDR3, the DNA is TGTGCCAGCAGTCCACCGGGACTAGCGACAGATACGCAGTATTTT. Complete variable domain (other parts from reference TRBV28 and TRBJ2-3): DVKVTQSSRYLVKRTGEKVFLECVQDMDHENMFWYRQDPGLGLRLIYFSYDVKMKEKGDIPEGYSVSREKKERFSLILESASTNQTSMYLCASSPPGLATDTQYFGPGTRLTVL.

The chain couples TRBV27 to TRBJ2-7, with D uncertain. Per the germline V gene, CDR1 is MNHEY and CDR2 is SMNVEV (reference sequence). This CDR3 contains 12 residues. The ends were cut back, 3 bases at V and 5 bases at J, with 8 bases in the middle. CDR3 sequence (DNA): TGTGCCAGCAGTTTTGATGGAAACGAGCAGTACTTC. As protein: CASSFDGNEQYF.

The chain couples TRBV7-2 to TRBJ2-7, with TRBD1 matching over 9 bases. Germline lookup yields CDR1 SGHTA and CDR2 FQGNSA. V lost 5 bases, J lost 2 bases, and 7 bases stayed unmatched. This CDR3 has 15 residues. The CDR3 region is CASSITRDRAYEQYF. The CDR3 coding sequence is TGTGCCAGCAGCATAACCCGGGACAGGGCCTACGAGCAGTACTTC.

V and J are TRBV30 and TRBJ1-6; 7 bases align to TRBD1. This CDR3 comprises 14 residues. Unmatched junction bases numbered 6, after V lost 7 bases and J lost 3 bases. Germline CDR1 is GTSNPN and CDR2 is SVGIG (reference sequence). CDR3 amino acids: CASTTGIYNSPLHF. CDR3 bases: TGTGCCTCGACGACAGGGATCTATAATTCACCCCTCCACTTT.

V is TRBV18 and J is TRBJ2-3; 11 nucleotides agree with TRBD2. Trimming at V came to 3 bases and at J to 5 bases, leaving 4 bases not matched to a gene. CDR1 is KGHSH and CDR2 is LQKENI in the germline V gene. The CDR3 sequence is 15 residues long. The CDR3 here is CASSPPGLAVDTQYF. CDR3 DNA: TGTGCCAGCTCACCCCCGGGACTAGCGGTAGATACGCAGTATTTT.

The V and J genes are TRBV20-1 and TRBJ1-2, with a tentative D call TRBD1 (5 bases). CDR1 and CDR2 from the germline V gene are DFQATT and SNEGSKA (reference sequence). The CDR3 spans 14 residues. Deletions cut 3 bases from V and 2 bases from J, with 13 bases between. The CDR3 bases are TGCAGTGCTAGGGGCAACCAGGGAAACTATGGCTACACCTTC. The encoded protein is CSARGNQGNYGYTF.

The table lists this clonotype with a few counts. V and J are TRBV9 and TRBJ2-1; possibly TRBD2 for D (6 bases). Trimming stripped 3 bases from V and 1 base from J, with 11 bases between. This CDR3 is 15 amino acids long. The germline V gene encodes CDR1 SGDLS and CDR2 YYNGEE. CDR3 in amino acids: CASSARDFSYNEQFF. The CDR3 coding sequence is TGTGCCAGCAGCGCCCGGGACTTTTCCTACAATGAGCAGTTCTTC. Looking up the rest from reference TRBV9 and TRBJ2-1 gives the full variable domain: DSGVTQTPKHLITATGQRVTLRCSPRSGDLSVYWYQQSLDQGLQFLIQYYNGEERAKGNILERFSAQQFPDLHSELNLSSLELGDSALYFCASSARDFSYNEQFFGPGTRLTVL.

The rearrangement links TRBV9 to TRBJ2-1, with D perhaps matching TRBD2 (6 bases). This CDR3 has 12 amino acids. In germline, CDR1 is SGDLS, CDR2 YYNGEE. V lost 7 bases and J lost 5, with 10 bases in between. The CDR3 loop reads CASGAGNNEQFF. CDR3 nucleotides: TGTGCCAGCGGGGCGGGGAACAATGAGCAGTTCTTC. The full variable domain, in which reference TRBV9 and TRBJ2-1 provide the parts outside the CDR3, is DSGVTQTPKHLITATGQRVTLRCSPRSGDLSVYWYQQSLDQGLQFLIQYYNGEERAKGNILERFSAQQFPDLHSELNLSSLELGDSALYFCASGAGNNEQFFGPGTRLTVL.

The chain links TRBV2 to TRBJ1-5, with 8 bases that match TRBD1. Losses at the gene ends were 8 bases for V and 7 bases for J; bases not matched to a gene: 10. This CDR3 region has 14 residues. Germline V CDR1 and CDR2: SNHLY, FYNNEI. CDR3 bases: TGTGCCAGCGAACCTCAGGGGGCGCGACAGCCCCAGCATTTT. It codes for CASEPQGARQPQHF.

Turning to this clonotype: This sequence may be a read error, since a much larger clone differs from it by one base. The chain links TRBV9 to TRBJ2-5, with D hard to call. The DNA end lines up better with TRBJ2-1; the J call may be wrong. The CDR3 is 13 amino acids. Germline V gene lookup returns CDR1 SGDLS and CDR2 YYNGEE. Written as DNA, the CDR3 is TGTGCCAGCAGCGTAGCTACGGAAGAGACCCAGTTCTTC. Encoded protein: CASSVATEETQFF.

The sample holds a few counts of this clonotype. This sequence joins TRBV29-1 and TRBJ2-1; no clear D gene. The CDR3 runs to 13 residues. Germline assignment: CDR1 SQVTM and CDR2 ANQGSEA. With 3 bases removed from V and 6 bases from J, the gap between germline ends came to 12 bases. The CDR3 DNA reads TGCAGCGTTGAGCGTCAGTCGGGCAATGAGCAGTTCTTC. Protein: CSVERQSGNEQFF.

Notes on this clonotype: The junction does not match germline at one end; this may be a read error. The V gene is TRBV4-1, the J gene TRBJ2-7; TRBD2 matches 11 bases. This CDR3 is built from 17 residues. Germline assignment: CDR1 MGHRA and CDR2 YSYEKL. The CDR3 protein is CASGQVTTSGSSYEQYF. The CDR3 DNA is TGCGCCAGCGGCCAAGTCACCACTAGCGGGAGCTCCTACGAGCAGTACTTC.

This clonotype was observed a few times. The chain carries TRBV7-9 and TRBJ2-1; possibly TRBD2 for D (7 bases). The CDR3 contains 15 residues. CDR1 is SEHNR and CDR2 is FQNEAQ in the germline V gene (reference sequence). V gave up 3 bases and J gave up 6 bases, with 15 bases separating them. The CDR3 DNA reads TGTGCCAGCAGCTTTCGGGGGGCCCTACCCAATGAGCAGTTCTTC. Its translation: CASSFRGALPNEQFF.

Regarding this clonotype: This may arise from a read error, as a much more abundant clone is one base away. This chain connects TRBV29-1 to TRBJ2-7, with D possibly being TRBD1 (6 bases). Germline values: CDR1 SQVTM, CDR2 ANQGSEA. The CDR3 totals 13 residues. V was clipped by 5 bases and J by 0 bases, with 11 bases between them. CDR3 bases: TGCAGCGTTCCAGGGGCCGGCTCCTACGAGCAGTACTTC. Encoded protein: CSVPGAGSYEQYF.

This clonotype was counted between two and nine times. The chain uses TRBV20-1 and TRBJ2-3; 8 nucleotides match TRBD2. V trimming: 0 bases; J trimming: 6 bases; junction bases outside the gene matches: 11. Germline loops: CDR1 DFQATT, CDR2 SNEGSKA (reference sequence). This CDR3 spans 16 amino acids. CDR3 amino acids: CSARDRASGWSDTQYF. DNA for the CDR3: TGCAGTGCTAGAGATCGGGCTAGCGGGTGGTCGGATACGCAGTATTTT.

This sequence joins TRBV15 and TRBJ2-5; tentative D call: TRBD1 (6 bases). There are 16 residues in the CDR3. Per the germline V gene, CDR1 is LNHNV and CDR2 is YYDKDF (reference sequence). The ends were cut back, 0 bases at V and 2 bases at J, with 13 bases in the middle. Written as DNA, the CDR3 is TGTGCCACCAGCAGAGAGAACAGGGCACCACAAGAGACCCAGTACTTC. Protein sequence: CATSRENRAPQETQYF.

J is TRBJ1-4 and V is TRBV5-1, with 7 bases identical to TRBD1. The CDR3 covers 15 residues. Trimming took 2 bases from V and 5 from J; bases not matched to a gene: 6. Germline V gene data show CDR1 as SGHRS and CDR2 as YFSETQ. The CDR3 bases are TGCGCCAGCAGCTTTGGGGACAGCTTAAATGAAAAACTGTTTTTT. Residues: CASSFGDSLNEKLFF.

J is TRBJ2-3 and V is TRBV5-1; D is undetermined. CDR3 length: 14 residues. Germline V gene data show CDR1 as SGHRS and CDR2 as YFSETQ. Trimming cost V 2 bases and J 0 bases, with 7 bases left between them. CDR3 protein: CASSFPVSTDTQYF. The CDR3 DNA reads as TGCGCCAGCAGCTTCCCGGTTAGCACAGATACGCAGTATTTT.

V is TRBV18 and J is TRBJ2-5; D call uncertain. The end of the DNA aligns better with TRBJ2-7, so the J call may be wrong. The germline gives CDR1 KGHSH, CDR2 LQKENI. This CDR3 is built from 13 residues. The DNA for the CDR3 is TGTGCCAGCTCACCCCAATTTGGGGACGAGCAGTACTTC. Amino acid sequence: CASSPQFGDEQYF.

The chain joins TRBV27 to TRBJ2-2; 14 bases are a match to TRBD2. This CDR3 has 17 residues. V dropped 3 bases and J dropped 7; count of bases not matched to a gene: 7. Germline CDR1 and CDR2: MNHEY and SMNVEV (reference sequence). The CDR3 nucleotides read TGTGCCAGCAGTTTCCTCCGGACTAGCGGGGGGATCGGGGAGCTGTTTTTT. This codes for CASSFLRTSGGIGELFF.

The CDR3 sequence: CSATLAGNTGELFF. Written as DNA, the CDR3 is TGCAGTGCAACGCTAGCGGGGAACACCGGGGAGCTGTTTTTT. The chain is built from TRBV20-1 and TRBJ2-2; 8 bases agree with TRBD2. V gave up 6 bases and J gave up 1 base; unmatched junction bases: 4. From germline, CDR1 is DFQATT and CDR2 SNEGSKA (reference sequence). CDR3 size: 14 residues.

The chain combines TRBV6-6 with TRBJ2-7, with 10 nucleotides matching TRBD1. Germline CDR1 MNHNY, CDR2 SVGAGI (reference sequence). The junction had 9 bases not matched to a gene; V was cut back by 5 bases and J by 5 bases. The CDR3 is made up of 15 amino acids. This CDR3 reads CASSLPGQGIHEQYF. DNA for the CDR3: TGTGCCAGCAGTCTTCCGGGACAGGGGATACACGAGCAGTACTTC.